This is a list of T cell receptor beta chains from one sample in a study of shared clonotypes between healthy human individuals. Using immunoSEQ multiplex PCR, the repertoire was profiled, and TCRdb retains in-frame clones only, with some absent. The repertoire holds about 2.4 million clones, with roughly 93% as singletons. Sequenced: naive CD4+ T cells from PBMCs. Receptor source: a man younger than 35 in good health. Some clones in this sample may be carry-over from other donors' samples. The CDR3 runs from the conserved cysteine through the conserved F or W. The D gene is left open where the match is weak. Expanded clones are given a class, and other clones once, few, many or no size at all.

TRBV28	TRBD2	TRBJ2-4	NA	TGTGCCTCCGCGACGGGGGGGGCAAACATTCAGTACTTC	CASATGGANIQYF
TRBV9	NA	TRBJ2-5	once	TGTGCCAGCAGCGTAATTGGTTCGGGACTTGCAGGTGGAGAGACCCAGTACTTC	CASSVIGSGLAGGETQYF
TRBV18	NA	TRBJ1-5	NA	TGTGCCAGCTCACCCCAGACTGGTCAGCCCCAGCATTTT	CASSPQTGQPQHF
TRBV4-1	NA	TRBJ2-2	NA	TGCGCCAGCAGCCATAACAGGGTAGGGGTGAGCGGGGAGCTGTTTTTT	CASSHNRVGVSGELFF
TRBV10-3	TRBD1	TRBJ1-2	NA	TGTGCCATCAGGGGACAGGGGGCGGAATATCATGGCTACACCTTC	CAIRGQGAEYHGYTF
TRBV25-1	NA	TRBJ1-5	NA	TGTGCCAGCAGTGAGGGGGGAGGGGATAGTCAGCCCCAGCATTTT	CASSEGGGDSQPQHF
TRBV5-1	NA	TRBJ2-5	NA	TGCGCCAGCAGCTTGGAGGCAGGGTTAGAGACCCAGTACTTC	CASSLEAGLETQYF
TRBV2	NA	TRBJ2-5	NA	TGTGCCAGCAGTGCATCGAAGGGGGATTTGAAGGAGACCCAGTACTTC	CASSASKGDLKETQYF
TRBV11-2	NA	TRBJ2-5	few	TGTGCCAGCAGTAATTGGGGGGAGGAGGAGACCCAGTACTTC	CASSNWGEEETQYF
TRBV5-1	TRBD2	TRBJ2-7	NA	TGCGCCAGCAGTGACCCTAGCGGAAACCCCAGGGACGAGCAGTACTTC	CASSDPSGNPRDEQYF
TRBV5-1	NA	TRBJ1-1	NA	TGCGCCAGCAGCCCCTCCCCGAACACTGAAGCTTTCTTT	CASSPSPNTEAFF
TRBV5-1	NA	TRBJ1-3	NA	TGCGCCAGCAGCTTGGGCCGGGAAGGAAACACCATATATTTT	CASSLGREGNTIYF
TRBV6-5	NA	TRBJ2-3	NA	TGTGCCAGCAGTTACTCGAGTAGCGCAGATACGCAGTATTTT	CASSYSSSADTQYF
TRBV28	NA	TRBJ2-6	once	TGTGCCAGCAGTAGGGGGGGCCCTGGGGCCAACGTCCTGACTTTC	CASSRGGPGANVLTF
TRBV10-3	TRBD1	TRBJ2-7	NA	TGTGCCATCCGCCAGGGGGTTTCCAACGCGTTAACCTACGAGCAGTACTTC	CAIRQGVSNALTYEQYF
TRBV6-5	TRBD1	TRBJ2-1	once	TGTGCCAGCAGCCGCGACAGGGGGGCCTACAATGAGCAGTTCTTC	CASSRDRGAYNEQFF
TRBV27	NA	TRBJ2-7	NA	TGTGCCAGCACCACTGACAGACACTCCTACGAGCAGTACTTC	CASTTDRHSYEQYF
TRBV19	TRBD2	TRBJ2-3	NA	TGTGCCAGTAGTATCCGGGACTATAGCACAGATACGCAGTATTTT	CASSIRDYSTDTQYF
TRBV28	NA	TRBJ1-2	NA	TGTGCCAGTCGTGGGGGGGGCGTGGACTATGGCTACACCTTC	CASRGGGVDYGYTF
TRBV19	NA	TRBJ2-6	NA	TGTGCCAGTAGTACTCAGGGAAATGGGGCCAACGTCCTGACTTTC	CASSTQGNGANVLTF
TRBV20-1	TRBD2	TRBJ2-1	NA	TGCAGTGCTGGCGGGAGGAATGAGCAGTTCTTC	CSAGGRNEQFF
TRBV18	TRBD2	TRBJ2-1	NA	TGTGCCAGCTCACCAGAGCTACTAGCGGGTCGTAAGGATGAGCAGTTCTTC	CASSPELLAGRKDEQFF
TRBV7-6	NA	TRBJ2-1	NA	TGTGCCAGCAGCCAACTAGCTTCCCACAATGAGCAGTTCTTC	CASSQLASHNEQFF
TRBV6-1	NA	TRBJ2-5	once	TGTGCCAGCAGTTGGGCAGAGATGAGCCAAGAGACCCAGTACTTC	CASSWAEMSQETQYF
TRBV5-1	NA	TRBJ2-3	once	TGCGCCAGCAGGGCGGGCTTCACAGATACGCAGTATTTT	CASRAGFTDTQYF
TRBV28	TRBD2	TRBJ2-1	once	TGTGCCACCTTCCATAGCGGGAGGTTCAATGAGCAGTTCTTC	CATFHSGRFNEQFF
TRBV9	NA	TRBJ2-3	NA	TGTGCCAGCAGCGCGCTCCCGTTAGACTCAAGCACAGATACGCAGTATTTT	CASSALPLDSSTDTQYF